The entry below describes one T cell receptor (beta chain). Its target is unknown. Trimming removed 6 bases from V and 4 bases from J; junction bases left unmatched: 10. Looked up from germline, CDR1 is MGHDK and CDR2 is SYGVNS. The CDR3 runs to 15 residues. The PCR used 60 Vbeta and 13 Jbeta primers. Authors' data handling: In a later analysis, the count reached about 75 million unique TCR beta chains, with about 10 million shared. Data came from immunoSEQ multiplex PCR; TCRdb stores just in-frame clones and leaves some out. For V, J and clone size, that table is used; D and trimming come from the DNA. Of 150,000 to 200,000 clones listed, approximately 80% are singletons. This specimen belongs to a study of cytomegalovirus exposure and HLA in healthy donors. Study-wide context: Previous work identified roughly 120 million unique TCR beta sequences from 150 million to 200 million T cells. The study, taken as a whole, reports: TRBV6-2, TRBV6-3 and other indistinguishable V segments were excluded. Reports showed the classifier diagnosing cytomegalovirus status with high specificity and sensitivity.

The chain uses TRBV25-1 and TRBJ1-1; 8 nucleotides line up with TRBD1. The sequence came from a woman aged 45-59 years in good health and CMV-seronegative. Sequencing used PBMCs. The DNA of the CDR3 is TGTGCCAGCAGGATATCAGGGGGCTGGGGCACTGAAGCTTTCTTT. Translated: CASRISGGWGTEAFF.